The text below deals with one TCR beta chain. Its antigen is still unknown. These data originate in a study of cytomegalovirus exposure and HLA in healthy donors. Study-level results: A missense variant in DCLRE1C was later tied to TCR beta V- and J-gene trimming. TCR beta sequences reportedly predicted most subjects' HLA-A and HLA-B alleles accurately.

A multiplex PCR was run with 60 Vbeta primers and 13 Jbeta primers. The table came from immunoSEQ multiplex PCR; TCRdb's copy has only in-frame clones and leaves some out. Found here are around 140,000 clones, 66% of them singletons; the top ten hold approximately 6.5%. The CDR3 contains 16 residues. With 2 bases removed from V and 1 base from J, the gap between germline ends came to 15 bases. The germline gives CDR1 SGDLS, CDR2 YYNGEE. This receptor was obtained from a woman aged 55-69 years in good health and CMV-seronegative. Sequenced: PBMCs. The chain recombines TRBV9 with TRBJ2-5, with D possibly matching TRBD2 (6 bases). CDR3 loop: CASSVGGINSQETQYF. CDR3 bases: TGTGCCAGCAGCGTCGGGGGAATTAATTCCCAAGAGACCCAGTACTTC.